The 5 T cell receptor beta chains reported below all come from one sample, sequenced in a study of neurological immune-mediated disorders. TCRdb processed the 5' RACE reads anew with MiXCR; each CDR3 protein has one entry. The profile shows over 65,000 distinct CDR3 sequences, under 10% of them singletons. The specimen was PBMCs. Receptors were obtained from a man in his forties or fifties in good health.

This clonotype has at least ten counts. The CDR3 DNA sequence: TGTGCCATCAGGCGGGACAGGAACACTGAAGCTTTCTTT. This codes for CAIRRDRNTEAFF. This chain connects TRBV10-3 to TRBJ1-1, with 7 bases fitting TRBD1. The CDR3 contains 13 residues. Germline V gene lookup returns CDR1 ENHRY and CDR2 SYGVKD. J gave up 1 base and V 6 bases, and 2 bases lay outside the gene matches.

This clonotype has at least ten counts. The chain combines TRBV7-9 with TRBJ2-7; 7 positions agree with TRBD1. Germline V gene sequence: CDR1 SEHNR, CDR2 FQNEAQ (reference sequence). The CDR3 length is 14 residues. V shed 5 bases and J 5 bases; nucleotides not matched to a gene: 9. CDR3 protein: CASSRRQGIDEQYF. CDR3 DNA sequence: TGTGCCAGCAGCCGACGACAGGGAATCGACGAGCAGTACTTC.

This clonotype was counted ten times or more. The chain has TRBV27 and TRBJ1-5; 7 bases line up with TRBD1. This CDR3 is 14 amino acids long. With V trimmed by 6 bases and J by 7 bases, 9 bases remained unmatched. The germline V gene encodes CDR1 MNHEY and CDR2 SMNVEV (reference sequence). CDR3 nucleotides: TGTGCCAGCAGACCGGACAGGTTACAGCAGCCCCAGCATTTT. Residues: CASRPDRLQQPQHF.

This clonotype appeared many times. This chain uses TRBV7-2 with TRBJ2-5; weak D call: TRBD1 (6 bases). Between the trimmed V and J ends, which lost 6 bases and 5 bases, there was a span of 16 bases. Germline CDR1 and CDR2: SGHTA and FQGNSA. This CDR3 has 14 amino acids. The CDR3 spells CASSNTGSWETQYF. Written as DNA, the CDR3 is TGTGCCAGCAGTAATACAGGGTCCTGGGAGACCCAGTACTTC.

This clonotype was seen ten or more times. The CDR3 region is CAINDRGKTQYF. In DNA form, the CDR3 reads TGTGCCATCAACGACAGGGGCAAGACCCAGTACTTC. The chain carries TRBV10-3 and TRBJ2-5, with TRBD1 matching 8 bases. Germline CDR1 reads ENHRY; CDR2 reads SYGVKD. The trim removed 7 bases at V and 6 bases at J, leaving 4 bases unmatched. CDR3 size: 12 residues.